Presented here are 27 T cell receptor beta chains from one specimen sequenced in a study of metastatic and nonmetastatic thyroid tumors. TCRdb reanalyzed the PCR reads via MiXCR. The sample contains about 93,000 clones, around 9.2% of which appear only once. Every patient underwent thyroid surgery untreated. Material: blood. These TCRs come from a female donor with papillary thyroid cancer or a benign thyroid nodule (not recorded which). Some clones in this sample may be carry-over from other donors' samples.

The chain uses TRBV6-2 or TRBV6-3 and TRBJ1-2; D unclear. Germline V gene lookup returns CDR1 MNHEY and CDR2 SVGEGT. The V end was cut by 2 bases, the J end by 8 bases, with 12 bases between. The CDR3 is 13 amino acids. As DNA, the CDR3 is TGTGCCAGCAGTTACGGCGTCTTTGCAGGCTACACCTTC. Amino acid sequence: CASSYGVFAGYTF.

This clone occurred many times. The chain employs TRBV7-6 and TRBJ1-4; 11 nucleotides line up with TRBD1. V was clipped by 5 bases and J by 7 bases; unmatched bases: 3. Germline V lookup: CDR1 SGHVS, CDR2 FNYEAQ. The CDR3 has 14 amino acids. As DNA, the CDR3 is TGTGCCAGCAGCCTCGGGACAGGGGGTGAAAAACTGTTTTTT. The encoded protein is CASSLGTGGEKLFF.

This clone was recorded at least ten times. The chain carries TRBV12-3 or TRBV12-4 and TRBJ1-5, with no clear D. The CDR3 has 15 residues. Trimming left V 1 base short and J 0 bases short, with 7 bases between. DNA of the CDR3: TGTGCCAGCAGTTTAGGCGAGAATAGCAATCAGCCCCAGCATTTT. It codes for CASSLGENSNQPQHF.

This clone was detected many times. The chain couples TRBV7-2 to TRBJ2-5; TRBD2 aligns across 11 bases. The CDR3 is 16 residues long. Germline lookup yields CDR1 SGHTA and CDR2 FQGNSA. V trimming: 6 bases; J trimming: 4 bases; junction bases outside the gene matches: 10. The CDR3 loop reads CASSQGTLAGGETQYF. The CDR3 nucleotides read TGTGCCAGCAGTCAAGGGACTCTAGCGGGGGGAGAGACCCAGTACTTC.

In its sample, this clone was seen a few times. The J gene is TRBJ2-1, the V gene TRBV15; D is uncertain. Deletions cut 0 bases from V and 7 bases from J, with 10 bases between. This CDR3 has 14 residues. Germline CDR1 LNHNV, CDR2 YYDKDF (reference sequence). The CDR3, as DNA: TGTGCCACCAGCAGAGATCACGGCGCAAATGAGCAGTTCTTC. This codes for CATSRDHGANEQFF.

At least ten counts were recorded for this clone. The chain combines TRBV11-2 with TRBJ2-2; 7 bases map to TRBD1. V was clipped by 4 bases and J by 2 bases; unmatched bases: 7. CDR1 and CDR2 from the germline V gene are SGHAT and FQNNGV. The CDR3 sequence is 16 residues long. CDR3 nucleotides: TGTGCCAGCAGCTCCCTGAGGGGGCGAAACACCGGGGAGCTGTTTTTT. Residues: CASSSLRGRNTGELFF.

The gene calls are TRBV5-1 and TRBJ2-6; D is unclear. The CDR3 has 14 residues. The germline CDR1 and CDR2 sequences are SGHRS and YFSETQ. V was cut by 6 bases and J by 4 bases, with 11 bases left in between. CDR3 region: CASTGKAGANVLTF. DNA for the CDR3: TGCGCCAGCACCGGAAAGGCAGGGGCCAACGTCCTGACTTTC.

This clone was detected ten times or more. The chain joins TRBV7-8 to TRBJ1-3; no firm D call. Germline lookup yields CDR1 SGHVS and CDR2 FQNEAQ. The ends were cut back, 1 base at V and 5 bases at J, with 6 bases in the middle. The CDR3 consists of 13 residues. CDR3 region: CASSLVLRNTIYF. The CDR3 nucleotides read TGTGCCAGCAGCTTAGTCCTTCGAAACACCATATATTTT.

The genes are TRBV30 and TRBJ2-1; 9 bases agree with TRBD1. Per germline, CDR1 GTSNPN and CDR2 SVGIG (reference sequence). The J segment lost 2 bases and the V segment lost 5 bases, leaving 10 bases of the junction unmatched. The CDR3 is 16 residues long. This chain's CDR3 is CAWGDREGIAYNEQFF. The DNA for the CDR3 is TGTGCCTGGGGGGACAGGGAGGGGATTGCCTACAATGAGCAGTTCTTC.

As for this clone: The germline gene is not matched at one end of the junction; a read error may be the cause. The V call is TRBV6-1, the J call TRBJ2-2, with 7 bases that match TRBD1. The CDR3 runs 17 residues. Germline V gives CDR1 MNHNS, CDR2 SASEGT. The DNA of the CDR3 is TGTGCCAGCAGCCCCGTGAGTGACAGGGCCGGAACCGTGGAGCTGTTTTTT. Protein sequence: CASSPVSDRAGTVELFF.

Many counts were recorded for this clone. J is TRBJ1-2 and V is TRBV19; D remains ambiguous. V lost 1 base to trimming and J lost 3 bases, with 9 bases between them. The germline V gene has CDR1 LNHDA and CDR2 SQIVND (reference sequence). This CDR3 has 14 residues. The CDR3 bases are TGTGCCAGTAGTATAGTGGTGGGAGACTATGGCTACACCTTC. It translates to CASSIVVGDYGYTF.

A few counts support this clone. The rearrangement uses TRBV6-1 and TRBJ2-3; 7 bases are a match to TRBD1. The CDR3 has 15 residues. The V gene end was trimmed by 7 bases and the J gene end by 2 bases; junction bases not matched to a gene: 9. Looked up from germline, CDR1 is MNHNS and CDR2 is SASEGT. The DNA for the CDR3 is TGTGCCAGCATAATTCGGGACAGCCTCACAGATACGCAGTATTTT. It specifies CASIIRDSLTDTQYF.

This clone was picked up many times. The rearrangement links TRBV27 to TRBJ2-1; 11 nucleotides agree with TRBD2. Germline V lookup: CDR1 MNHEY, CDR2 SMNVEV (reference sequence). The CDR3 sequence is 17 residues long. V lost 5 bases to trimming and J lost 2 bases; unmatched junction nucleotides: 8. CDR3 sequence: CASSPTTSGGPYNEQFF. CDR3 nucleotides: TGTGCCAGCAGTCCAACAACTAGCGGGGGTCCCTACAATGAGCAGTTCTTC.

This clone was counted between two and nine times. The chain couples TRBV3-1 to TRBJ2-3; perhaps TRBD2 as D (5 bases). Between the trimmed V and J ends, which lost 0 bases and 1 base, there was a span of 17 bases. CDR3 length: 18 residues. CDR1 is LGHDT and CDR2 is YNNKEL in the germline V gene (reference sequence). Here the CDR3 reads CASSQDPLTDSRTDTQYF. In DNA, the CDR3 is TGTGCCAGCAGCCAAGACCCTCTTACGGACTCCCGCACAGATACGCAGTATTTT.

V is TRBV12-3 or TRBV12-4 and J is TRBJ2-3; 9 positions match TRBD2. The junction had 19 bases not matched to a gene; V was cut back by 7 bases and J by 8 bases. This CDR3 has 17 residues. CDR3 sequence (DNA): TGTGCCAGCATTTCATGGCGGGCTAGCGGGGACCAAGGTACGCAGTATTTT. It encodes CASISWRASGDQGTQYF.

This clone turned up a few times. This clone may be a read error of a much larger clone one base away. This rearrangement joins TRBV9 to TRBJ1-6; D unresolved. The V gene's germline CDR1 is SGDLS and CDR2 YYNGEE. There are 16 residues in the CDR3. The CDR3 nucleotides read TGTGCCAGCAGCGTAGGGGGTAGCTCCTATAATTCATCCCTCCACTTT. Translation: CASSVGGSSYNSSLHF. The whole variable domain, remainder taken from reference TRBV9 and TRBJ1-6, is DSGVTQTPKHLITATGQRVTLRCSPRSGDLSVYWYQQSLDQGLQFLIQYYNGEERAKGNILERFSAQQFPDLHSELNLSSLELGDSALYFCASSVGGSSYNSSLHFGNGTRLTVT.

In this sample, this clone turned up many times. V is TRBV18 and J is TRBJ2-7; 7 nucleotides line up with TRBD1. The V gene end was trimmed by 5 bases and the J gene end by 2 bases; junction bases not matched to a gene: 9. Germline V gene sequence: CDR1 KGHSH, CDR2 LQKENI. The CDR3 is 15 residues long. CDR3 in amino acids: CASSSQDRPPYEQYF. CDR3 coding DNA: TGTGCCAGCTCATCTCAGGACAGGCCTCCCTACGAGCAGTACTTC.

Points on this clone: The junction does not match germline at one end; this may be a read error. The V call is TRBV5-1, the J call TRBJ2-2, with 9 nucleotides matching TRBD1. This CDR3 is 16 amino acids long. Germline CDR1 reads SGHRS; CDR2 reads YFSETQ. For the CDR3, the DNA is TGCGCCAGCAGCCCGACCGGGACAGGGAGCTCCGGGGAGCTGCTTTTT. As protein: CASSPTGTGSSGELLF.

This clone has at least ten counts. The chain links TRBV18 to TRBJ1-5, with D possibly matching TRBD1 (5 bases). Germline CDR1 reads KGHSH; CDR2 reads LQKENI. V lost 1 base to trimming and J lost 0 bases, with 7 bases between them. CDR3 length: 15 amino acids. The CDR3 here is CASSPRGDSNQPQHF. As DNA, the CDR3 is TGTGCCAGCTCACCACGGGGGGATAGCAATCAGCCCCAGCATTTT.

For this clone: Other nucleotide sequences in the sample specify the same CDR3. V gene TRBV6-1 combines with J gene TRBJ1-2; 12 positions match TRBD1. V was clipped by 6 bases and J by 8 bases; unmatched bases: 4. This CDR3 contains 13 residues. CDR1 MNHNS and CDR2 SASEGT come from the germline V gene. The CDR3 here is CASSRDRGRGYTF. The CDR3 bases are TGTGCCAGCAGCCGGGACAGGGGGCGCGGCTACACCTTC.

At least ten counts were recorded for this clone. The V and J genes are TRBV5-1 and TRBJ1-1; D unresolved. V lost 5 bases and J 2 bases, leaving 13 bases between the germline ends. CDR1 is SGHRS and CDR2 is YFSETQ in the germline V gene. The CDR3 sequence is 14 residues long. DNA of the CDR3: TGCGCCAGCAGGGGAACCGGAGATAACACTGAAGCTTTCTTT. Its protein is CASRGTGDNTEAFF.

This clone showed up many times. The chain combines TRBV5-6 with TRBJ1-1; the match to TRBD1 covers 7 bases. V gave up 0 bases and J gave up 4 bases; unmatched junction bases: 6. Per germline, CDR1 SGHDT and CDR2 YYEEEE. The CDR3 has 15 residues. The CDR3 coding sequence is TGTGCCAGCAGCTTGGAGCTGGGACAGACCACTGAAGCTTTCTTT. This translates into CASSLELGQTTEAFF.

The chain's CDR3 is CSARGTSGVYEQYF. As DNA, the CDR3 is TGCAGTGCTAGAGGGACTAGCGGGGTTTACGAGCAGTACTTC. The V and J genes are TRBV20-1 and TRBJ2-7; 12 bases are shared with TRBD2. Germline V CDR1 and CDR2: DFQATT, SNEGSKA (reference sequence). V trimming: 1 base; J trimming: 4 bases; junction bases outside the gene matches: 2. CDR3 length: 14 amino acids.

This clone appeared many times. The CDR3 spells CASSEGGTGGYEQYF. As DNA, the CDR3 is TGTGCCAGCAGTGAAGGAGGGACAGGGGGGTACGAGCAGTACTTC. V is TRBV6-1 and J is TRBJ2-7; 11 nucleotides match TRBD1. With 1 base clipped from V and 4 bases from J, the junction kept 3 bases outside the gene matches. CDR3 size: 15 residues. CDR1 is MNHNS, CDR2 SASEGT, per germline.

This clone was seen at least ten times. The rearrangement uses TRBV24-1 and TRBJ1-2; D remains unclear. This CDR3 has 13 residues. Germline V gene sequence: CDR1 KGHDR, CDR2 SFDVKD. V lost 3 bases and J lost 8, with 12 bases in between. The CDR3 spells CATSDGGGQGYTF. The CDR3 DNA reads TGTGCCACCAGTGATGGAGGTGGGCAGGGCTACACCTTC.

The rearrangement uses TRBV20-1 and TRBJ1-1, with no clear D. CDR3 length: 15 residues. Trimming left V 0 bases short and J 0 bases short, with 11 bases between. Germline CDR1 reads DFQATT; CDR2 reads SNEGSKA (reference sequence). The CDR3 nucleotides read TGCAGTGCTAGAGATTTATTACACCTGAACACTGAAGCTTTCTTT. It yields the protein CSARDLLHLNTEAFF.

This clone was observed a handful of times. V usage is TRBV11-1 and J usage is TRBJ1-1; TRBD1 is a possible D gene (6 bases). This CDR3 is built from 16 residues. Deletions cut 3 bases from V and 5 bases from J, with 19 bases between. CDR1 and CDR2 from the germline V gene are SGHAT and FQDESV (reference sequence). The chain's CDR3 is CASSFPELGGHTEAFF. The CDR3, as DNA: TGTGCCAGCAGCTTCCCTGAATTGGGGGGGCATACTGAAGCTTTCTTT.